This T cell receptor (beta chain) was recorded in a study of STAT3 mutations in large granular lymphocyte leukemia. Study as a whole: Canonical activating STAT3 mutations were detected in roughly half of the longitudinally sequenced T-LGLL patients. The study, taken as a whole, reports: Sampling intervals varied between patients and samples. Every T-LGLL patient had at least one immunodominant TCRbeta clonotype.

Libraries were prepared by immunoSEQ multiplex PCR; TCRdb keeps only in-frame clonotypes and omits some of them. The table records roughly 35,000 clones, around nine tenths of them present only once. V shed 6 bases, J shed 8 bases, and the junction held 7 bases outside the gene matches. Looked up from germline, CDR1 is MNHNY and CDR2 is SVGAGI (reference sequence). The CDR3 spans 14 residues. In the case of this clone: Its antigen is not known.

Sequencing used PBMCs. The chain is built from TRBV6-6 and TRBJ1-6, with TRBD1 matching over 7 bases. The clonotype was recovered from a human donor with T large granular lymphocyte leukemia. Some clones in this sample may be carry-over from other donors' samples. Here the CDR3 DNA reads TGTGCCAGCAGCTCCGGGACAGTGGATTCACCCCTCCACTTT. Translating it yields CASSSGTVDSPLHF.